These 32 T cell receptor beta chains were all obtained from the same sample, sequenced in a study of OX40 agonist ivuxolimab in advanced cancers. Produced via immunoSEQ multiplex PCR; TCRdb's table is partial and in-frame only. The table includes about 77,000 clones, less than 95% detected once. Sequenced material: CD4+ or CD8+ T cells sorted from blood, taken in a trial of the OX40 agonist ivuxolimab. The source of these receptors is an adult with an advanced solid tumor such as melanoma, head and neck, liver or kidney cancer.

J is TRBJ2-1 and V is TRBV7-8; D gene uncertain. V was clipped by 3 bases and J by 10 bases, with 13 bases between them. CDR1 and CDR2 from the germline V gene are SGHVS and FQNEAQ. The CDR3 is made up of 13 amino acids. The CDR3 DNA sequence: TGTGCCAGCAGCTTTACCCAAAGGCAGGAGCAGTTCTTC. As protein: CASSFTQRQEQFF.

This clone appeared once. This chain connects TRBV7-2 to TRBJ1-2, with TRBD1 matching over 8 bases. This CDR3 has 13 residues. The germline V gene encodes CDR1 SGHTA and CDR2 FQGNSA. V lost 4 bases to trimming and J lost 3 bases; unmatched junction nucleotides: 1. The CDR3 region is CASSWGQDYGYTF. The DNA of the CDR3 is TGTGCCAGCAGCTGGGGACAGGACTATGGCTACACCTTC.

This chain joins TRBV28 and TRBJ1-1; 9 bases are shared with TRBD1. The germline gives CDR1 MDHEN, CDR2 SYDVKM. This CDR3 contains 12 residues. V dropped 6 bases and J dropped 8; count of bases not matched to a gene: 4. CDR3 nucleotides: TGTGCCAGCAGCCGGGGACAGGGAGAAGCTTTCTTT. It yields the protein CASSRGQGEAFF.

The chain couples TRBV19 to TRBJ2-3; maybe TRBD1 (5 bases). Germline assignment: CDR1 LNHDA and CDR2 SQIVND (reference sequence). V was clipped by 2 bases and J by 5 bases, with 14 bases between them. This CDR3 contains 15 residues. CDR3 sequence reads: CASSIFLGVRDTQYF. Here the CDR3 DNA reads TGTGCCAGTAGTATATTTTTAGGGGTGAGAGATACGCAGTATTTT.

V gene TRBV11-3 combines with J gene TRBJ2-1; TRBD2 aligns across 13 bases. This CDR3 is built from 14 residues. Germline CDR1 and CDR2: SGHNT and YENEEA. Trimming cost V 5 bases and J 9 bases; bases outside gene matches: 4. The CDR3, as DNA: TGTGCCAGCAGCCCCGGACTAGCGGGGGTTGAGCAGTTCTTC. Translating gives CASSPGLAGVEQFF.

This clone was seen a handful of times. The CDR3 is CASSYQVSEAFF. The CDR3 DNA follows: TGTGCCAGCAGCTACCAGGTTAGCGAAGCTTTCTTT. This rearrangement joins TRBV7-9 to TRBJ1-1; D is uncertain. The V gene lost 4 bases and the J gene lost 8 bases, with 11 bases spanning the gap. CDR3 size: 12 residues. CDR1 and CDR2 from the germline V gene are SEHNR and FQNEAQ (reference sequence).

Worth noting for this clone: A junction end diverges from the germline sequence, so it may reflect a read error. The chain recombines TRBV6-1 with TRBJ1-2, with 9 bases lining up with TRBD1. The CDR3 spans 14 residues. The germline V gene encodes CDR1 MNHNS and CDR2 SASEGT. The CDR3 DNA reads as TGTGCCAGCAGTCGAGGGACAGGGAACTACGGCTACACCTTC. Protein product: CASSRGTGNYGYTF.

CDR3 DNA: TGTGCCAGCAGTTACTCCGGGGGCGATCAGCCCCAGCATTTT. This translates into CASSYSGGDQPQHF. V and J are TRBV6-5 and TRBJ1-5; D is perhaps TRBD1 (6 bases). The germline CDR1 and CDR2 sequences are MNHEY and SVGAGI. The V gene lost 0 bases and the J gene lost 5 bases, with 8 bases spanning the gap. The CDR3 sequence is 14 residues long.

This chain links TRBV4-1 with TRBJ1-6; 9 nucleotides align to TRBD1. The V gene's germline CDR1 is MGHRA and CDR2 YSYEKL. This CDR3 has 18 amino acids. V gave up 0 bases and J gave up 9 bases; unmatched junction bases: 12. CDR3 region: CASSQDWRMGQGSSPLHF. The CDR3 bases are TGCGCCAGCAGCCAAGATTGGAGGATGGGACAGGGCAGTTCACCCCTCCACTTT.

Here the CDR3 DNA reads TGTGCCAGCAGTCTTCTCAGTTACCGGGCCGGGGCAAAACTGTTTTTT. It encodes CASSLLSYRAGAKLFF. The J gene is TRBJ1-4, the V gene TRBV27; D may be TRBD1 (5 bases). The CDR3 totals 16 residues. The ends were cut back, 5 bases at V and 10 bases at J, with 23 bases in the middle. Looked up from germline, CDR1 is MNHEY and CDR2 is SMNVEV (reference sequence). Full variable domain (remainder filled in from reference TRBV27 and TRBJ1-4): EAQVTQNPRYLITVTGKKLTVTCSQNMNHEYMSWYRQDPGLGLRQIYYSMNVEVTDKGDVPEGYKVSRKEKRNFPLILESPSPNQTSLYFCASSLLSYRAGAKLFFGSGTQLSVL.

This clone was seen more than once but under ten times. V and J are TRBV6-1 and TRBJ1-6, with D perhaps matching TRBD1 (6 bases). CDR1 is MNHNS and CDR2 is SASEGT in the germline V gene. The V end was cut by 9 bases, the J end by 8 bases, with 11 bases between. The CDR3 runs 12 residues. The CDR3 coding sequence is TGTGCCAGTCTAAAGGGGGATTCACCCCTCCACTTT. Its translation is CASLKGDSPLHF.

The CDR3 protein is CASSTGGQGHGYTF. The CDR3 bases are TGTGCCAGCAGCACCGGAGGACAGGGCCATGGCTACACCTTC. This chain connects TRBV7-9 to TRBJ1-2; TRBD1 aligns across 8 bases. The germline V gene has CDR1 SEHNR and CDR2 FQNEAQ (reference sequence). V was clipped by 5 bases and J by 6 bases; unmatched bases: 8. The CDR3 spans 14 residues. Full variable domain (missing parts from reference TRBV7-9 and TRBJ1-2): DTGVSQNPRHKITKRGQNVTFRCDPISEHNRLYWYRQTLGQGPEFLTYFQNEAQLEKSRLLSDRFSAERPKGSFSTLEIQRTEQGDSAMYLCASSTGGQGHGYTFGSGTRLTVV.

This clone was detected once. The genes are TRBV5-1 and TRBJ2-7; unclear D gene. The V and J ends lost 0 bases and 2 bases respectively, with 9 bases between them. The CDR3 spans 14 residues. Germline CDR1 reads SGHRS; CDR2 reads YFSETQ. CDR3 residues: CASSLVELPYEQYF. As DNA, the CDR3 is TGCGCCAGCAGCTTGGTGGAGCTCCCCTACGAGCAGTACTTC. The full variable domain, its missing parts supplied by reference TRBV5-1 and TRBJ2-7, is KAGVTQTPRYLIKTRGQQVTLSCSPISGHRSVSWYQQTPGQGLQFLFEYFSETQRNKGNFPGRFSGRQFSNSRSEMNVSTLELGDSALYLCASSLVELPYEQYFGPGTRLTVT.

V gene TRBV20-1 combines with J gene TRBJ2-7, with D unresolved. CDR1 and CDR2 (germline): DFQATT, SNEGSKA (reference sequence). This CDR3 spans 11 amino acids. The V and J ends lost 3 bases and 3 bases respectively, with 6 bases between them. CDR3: CSASRNYEQYF. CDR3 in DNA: TGCAGTGCTAGTAGGAACTACGAGCAGTACTTC.

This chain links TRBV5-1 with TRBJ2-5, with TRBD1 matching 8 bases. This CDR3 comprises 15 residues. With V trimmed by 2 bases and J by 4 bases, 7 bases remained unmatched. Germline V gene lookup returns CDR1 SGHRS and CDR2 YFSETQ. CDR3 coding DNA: TGCGCCAGCAGCTTCCAGGGGGCTCTTGGAGAGACCCAGTACTTC. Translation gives CASSFQGALGETQYF. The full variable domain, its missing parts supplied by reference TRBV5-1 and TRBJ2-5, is KAGVTQTPRYLIKTRGQQVTLSCSPISGHRSVSWYQQTPGQGLQFLFEYFSETQRNKGNFPGRFSGRQFSNSRSEMNVSTLELGDSALYLCASSFQGALGETQYFGPGTRLLVL.

CDR3 bases: TGTGCCAGCAGGCGGACGGAGAACACCGGGGAGCTGTTTTTT. It specifies CASRRTENTGELFF. This chain joins TRBV7-6 and TRBJ2-2; D call uncertain. Germline V gives CDR1 SGHVS, CDR2 FNYEAQ. Trimming left V 6 bases short and J 1 base short, with 9 bases between. CDR3 length equals 14 residues.

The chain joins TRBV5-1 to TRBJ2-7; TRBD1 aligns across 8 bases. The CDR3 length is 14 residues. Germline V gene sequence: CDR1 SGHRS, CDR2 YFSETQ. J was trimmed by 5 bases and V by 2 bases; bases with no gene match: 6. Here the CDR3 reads CASSFGRGLDEQYF. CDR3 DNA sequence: TGCGCCAGCAGCTTCGGCAGGGGGCTCGACGAGCAGTACTTC.

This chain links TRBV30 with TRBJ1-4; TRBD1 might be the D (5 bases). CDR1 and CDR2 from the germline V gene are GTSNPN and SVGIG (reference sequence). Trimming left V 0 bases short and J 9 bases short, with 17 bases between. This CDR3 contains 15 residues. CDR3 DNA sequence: TGTGCCTGGAGTGTGGTTGGGGCCGAGAGTCAAAAACTGTTTTTT. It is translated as CAWSVVGAESQKLFF. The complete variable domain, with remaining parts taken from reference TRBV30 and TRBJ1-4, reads SQTIHQWPATLVQPVGSPLSLECTVEGTSNPNLYWYRQAAGRGLQLLFYSVGIGQISSEVPQNLSASRPQDRQFILSSKKLLLSDSGFYLCAWSVVGAESQKLFFGSGTQLSVL.

CDR3 nucleotide sequence: TGTGCCAGCAGCCTTAACGGGGGGGCGGTGGGAACAGATACGCAGTATTTT. As protein: CASSLNGGAVGTDTQYF. V is TRBV4-2 and J is TRBJ2-3; TRBD2 matches at 8 bases. In germline, CDR1 is LGHNA, CDR2 YNFKEQ. Trimming removed 4 bases from V and 3 bases from J; junction bases left unmatched: 12. CDR3 length equals 17 residues.

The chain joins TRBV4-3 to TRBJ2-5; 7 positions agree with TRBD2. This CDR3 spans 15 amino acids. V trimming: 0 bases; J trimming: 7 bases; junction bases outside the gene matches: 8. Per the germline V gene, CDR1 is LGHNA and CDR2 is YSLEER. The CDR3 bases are TGCGCCAGCAGCCAAGAATGGGGGGGGTCGGGGACCCAGTACTTC. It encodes CASSQEWGGSGTQYF.

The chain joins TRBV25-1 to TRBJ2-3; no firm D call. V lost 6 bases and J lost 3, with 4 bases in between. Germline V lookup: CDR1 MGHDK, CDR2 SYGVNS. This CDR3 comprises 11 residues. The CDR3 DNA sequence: TGTGCCAGCAGACTAACAGATACGCAGTATTTT. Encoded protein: CASRLTDTQYF.

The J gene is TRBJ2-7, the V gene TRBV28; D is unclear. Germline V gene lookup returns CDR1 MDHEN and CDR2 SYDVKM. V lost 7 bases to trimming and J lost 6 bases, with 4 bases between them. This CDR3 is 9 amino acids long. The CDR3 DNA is TGTGCCAGCATTTGCGAGCAGTACTTC. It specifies CASICEQYF.

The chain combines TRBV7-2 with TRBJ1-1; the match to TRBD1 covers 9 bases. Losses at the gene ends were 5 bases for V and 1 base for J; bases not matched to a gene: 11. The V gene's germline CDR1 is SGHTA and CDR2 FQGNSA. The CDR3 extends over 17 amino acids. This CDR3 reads CASSAGQGRDGNTEAFF. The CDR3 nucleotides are TGTGCCAGCAGCGCGGGACAGGGCAGGGATGGGAACACTGAAGCTTTCTTT. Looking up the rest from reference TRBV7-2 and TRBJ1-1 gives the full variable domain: GAGVSQSPSNKVTEKGKDVELRCDPISGHTALYWYRQSLGQGLEFLIYFQGNSAPDKSGLPSDRFSAERTGGSVSTLTIQRTQQEDSAVYLCASSAGQGRDGNTEAFFGQGTRLTVV.

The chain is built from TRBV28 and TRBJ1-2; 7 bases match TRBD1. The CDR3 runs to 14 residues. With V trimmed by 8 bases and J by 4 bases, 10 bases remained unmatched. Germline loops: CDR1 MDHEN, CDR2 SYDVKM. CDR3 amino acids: CASRRGTDTYGYTF. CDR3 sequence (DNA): TGTGCCAGCCGGAGGGGGACAGACACCTATGGCTACACCTTC.

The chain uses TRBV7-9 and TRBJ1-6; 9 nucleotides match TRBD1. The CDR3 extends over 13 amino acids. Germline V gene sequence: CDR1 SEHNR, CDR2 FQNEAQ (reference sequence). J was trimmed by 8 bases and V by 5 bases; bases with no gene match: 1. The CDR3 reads CASSRTGDSPLHF. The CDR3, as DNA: TGTGCCAGCAGCCGGACAGGGGATTCACCCCTCCACTTT.

The CDR3 nucleotides read TGTGCCATCAGGCCCGGACAGGGCAATTCACCCCTCCACTTT. This gives the protein CAIRPGQGNSPLHF. The chain is built from TRBV10-3 and TRBJ1-6; TRBD1 aligns across 8 bases. This CDR3 spans 14 amino acids. CDR1 and CDR2 (germline): ENHRY, SYGVKD. The V segment lost 6 bases and the J segment 7 bases; nucleotides outside the gene matches: 5.

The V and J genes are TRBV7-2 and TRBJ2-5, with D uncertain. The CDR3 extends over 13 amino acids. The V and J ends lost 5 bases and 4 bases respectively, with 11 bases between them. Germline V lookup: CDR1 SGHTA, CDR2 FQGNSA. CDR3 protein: CASSPRLRETQYF. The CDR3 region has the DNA TGTGCCAGCAGCCCTAGACTCAGAGAGACCCAGTACTTC.

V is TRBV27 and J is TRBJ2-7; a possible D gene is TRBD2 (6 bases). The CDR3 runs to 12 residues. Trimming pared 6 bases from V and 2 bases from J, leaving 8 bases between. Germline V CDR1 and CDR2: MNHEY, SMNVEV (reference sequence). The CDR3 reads CASRGLTYEQYF. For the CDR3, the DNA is TGTGCCAGCAGGGGACTTACCTACGAGCAGTACTTC.

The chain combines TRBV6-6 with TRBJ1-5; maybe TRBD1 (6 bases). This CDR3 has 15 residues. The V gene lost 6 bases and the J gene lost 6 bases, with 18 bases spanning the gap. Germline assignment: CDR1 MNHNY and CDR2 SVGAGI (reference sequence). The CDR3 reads CASSFSGTSGQPQHF. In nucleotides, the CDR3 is TGTGCCAGCAGCTTCTCCGGGACATCAGGTCAGCCCCAGCATTTT.

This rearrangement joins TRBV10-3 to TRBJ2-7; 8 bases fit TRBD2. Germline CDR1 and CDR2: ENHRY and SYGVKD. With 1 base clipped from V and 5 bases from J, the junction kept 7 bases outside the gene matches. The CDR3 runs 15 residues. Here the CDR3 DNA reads TGTGCCATCAGTGAGTACAGCGGGAGTATAAACGAGCAGTACTTC. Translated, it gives CAISEYSGSINEQYF.

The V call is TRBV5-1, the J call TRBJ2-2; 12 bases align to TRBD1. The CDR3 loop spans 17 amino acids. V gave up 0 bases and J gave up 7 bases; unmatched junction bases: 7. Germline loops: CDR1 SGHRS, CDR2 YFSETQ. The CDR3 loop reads CASSLEGTGGAVGELFF. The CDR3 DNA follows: TGCGCCAGCAGCTTGGAAGGGACAGGGGGCGCAGTCGGGGAGCTGTTTTTT.

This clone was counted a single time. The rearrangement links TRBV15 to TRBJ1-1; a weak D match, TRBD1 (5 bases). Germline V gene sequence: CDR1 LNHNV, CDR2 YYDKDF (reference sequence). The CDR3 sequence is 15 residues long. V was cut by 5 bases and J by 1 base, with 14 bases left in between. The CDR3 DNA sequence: TGTGCCACCAGCCTTGATAGACAGAGGAACACTGAAGCTTTCTTT. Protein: CATSLDRQRNTEAFF.